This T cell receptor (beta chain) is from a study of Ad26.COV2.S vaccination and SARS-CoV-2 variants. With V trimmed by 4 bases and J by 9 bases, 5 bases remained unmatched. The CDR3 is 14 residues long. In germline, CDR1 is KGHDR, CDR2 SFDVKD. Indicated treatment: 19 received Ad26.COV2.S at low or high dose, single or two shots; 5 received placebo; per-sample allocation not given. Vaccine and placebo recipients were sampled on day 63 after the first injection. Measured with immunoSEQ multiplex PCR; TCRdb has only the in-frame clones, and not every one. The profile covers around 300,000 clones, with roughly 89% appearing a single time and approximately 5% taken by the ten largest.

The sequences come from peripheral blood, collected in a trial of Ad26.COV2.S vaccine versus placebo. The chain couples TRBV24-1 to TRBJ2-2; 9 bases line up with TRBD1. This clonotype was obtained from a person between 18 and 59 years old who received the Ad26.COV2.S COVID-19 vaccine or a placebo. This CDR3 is CATSEGTGMRELFF. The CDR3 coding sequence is TGTGCCACCAGTGAAGGGACAGGGATGCGGGAGCTGTTTTTT.